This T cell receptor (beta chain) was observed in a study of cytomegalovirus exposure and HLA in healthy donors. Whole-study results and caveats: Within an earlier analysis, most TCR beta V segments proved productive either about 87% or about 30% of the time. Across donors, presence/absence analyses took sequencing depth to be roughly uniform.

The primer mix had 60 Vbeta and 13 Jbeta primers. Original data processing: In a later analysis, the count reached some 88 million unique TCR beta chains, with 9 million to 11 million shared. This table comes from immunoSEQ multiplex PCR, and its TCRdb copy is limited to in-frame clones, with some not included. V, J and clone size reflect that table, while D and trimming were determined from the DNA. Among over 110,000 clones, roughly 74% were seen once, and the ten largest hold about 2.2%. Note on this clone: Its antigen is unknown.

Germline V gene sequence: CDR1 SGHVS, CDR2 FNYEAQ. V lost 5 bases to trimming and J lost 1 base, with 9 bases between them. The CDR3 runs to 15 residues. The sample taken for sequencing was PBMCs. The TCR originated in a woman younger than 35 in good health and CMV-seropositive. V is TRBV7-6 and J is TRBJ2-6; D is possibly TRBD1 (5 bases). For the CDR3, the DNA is TGTGCCAGCAGCCCGACAGATTCTGGGGCCAACGTCCTGACTTTC. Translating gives CASSPTDSGANVLTF.